Presented here are 32 T cell receptor beta chains from one specimen sequenced in a study of T cell changes during pregnancy in multiple sclerosis. Profiling relied on immunoSEQ multiplex PCR, and the TCRdb table lists in-frame clones only, not all of them. The sample holds tens of thousands of clones, approximately 91% seen once. Source: peripheral blood, taken in the second trimester of pregnancy. These receptors were obtained from a female donor in good health, enrolled as a control in a pregnancy study.

This sequence joins TRBV2 and TRBJ1-1; no clear D. The V gene's germline CDR1 is SNHLY and CDR2 FYNNEI. This CDR3 spans 13 amino acids. Between the trimmed V and J ends, which lost 5 bases and 0 bases, there was a span of 7 bases. The CDR3 DNA reads as TGTGCCAGCAGTCGACTCATGAACACTGAAGCTTTCTTT. This encodes CASSRLMNTEAFF.

The table lists this clone with a count of one. The chain joins TRBV13 to TRBJ2-2, with 8 nucleotides matching TRBD1. This CDR3 comprises 16 residues. CDR1 and CDR2 (germline): PRHDT, FYEKMQ (reference sequence). Trimming at V came to 0 bases and at J to 6 bases, leaving 6 bases not matched to a gene. The CDR3 nucleotides read TGTGCCAGCAGCTTAGGCCAGGGGGCCAAGGCCGGGGAGCTGTTTTTT. Residues: CASSLGQGAKAGELFF.

This sequence joins TRBV7-3 and TRBJ2-7; D is ambiguous. Germline lookup yields CDR1 SGHTA and CDR2 FQGTGA. The V and J ends lost 5 bases and 3 bases respectively, with 17 bases between them. CDR3 length: 15 residues. This chain's CDR3 is CASSVRVDDFYEQYF. The CDR3 coding sequence is TGTGCCAGCAGCGTACGGGTCGACGACTTCTACGAGCAGTACTTC.

The sample holds one count of this clone. The V and J genes are TRBV20-1 and TRBJ1-2; no definite D call. V lost 0 bases, J lost 7 bases, and 3 bases lay in between. This CDR3 has 10 residues. The germline V gene has CDR1 DFQATT and CDR2 SNEGSKA (reference sequence). CDR3 DNA sequence: TGCAGTGCTAGAGACGTTGGCTACACCTTC. Its protein product is CSARDVGYTF.

The rearrangement links TRBV7-8 to TRBJ2-2; TRBD1 matches 11 bases. This CDR3 region has 16 residues. V was clipped by 7 bases and J by 9 bases; unmatched bases: 13. From germline, CDR1 is SGHVS and CDR2 FQNEAQ. DNA for the CDR3: TGTGCCAGCACCTTCCGGGACAGGGGGGAGCACCGGGAGCTGTTTTTT. Its translation: CASTFRDRGEHRELFF.

The gene calls are TRBV6-5 and TRBJ1-2; D gene unclear. CDR1 MNHEY and CDR2 SVGAGI come from the germline V gene. The length of the CDR3 is 15 residues. Trimming pared 2 bases from V and 1 base from J, leaving 11 bases between. The CDR3 sequence: CASSYRGDVNYGYTF. CDR3 bases: TGTGCCAGCAGTTACCGCGGGGATGTTAACTATGGCTACACCTTC.

The chain carries TRBV12-5 and TRBJ2-7; 10 positions agree with TRBD1. CDR1 and CDR2 from the germline V gene are LGHNT and FRNRAP. V gave up 5 bases and J gave up 6 bases; unmatched junction bases: 7. This CDR3 spans 14 amino acids. The CDR3 here is CASGPRDRGAEQYF. CDR3 bases: TGTGCTAGTGGTCCCCGGGACAGGGGCGCCGAGCAGTACTTC.

The J gene is TRBJ1-1, the V gene TRBV7-2; no reliable D call. Germline-derived CDR1 and CDR2 are SGHTA and FQGNSA. V shed 1 base and J shed 5 bases, with 8 bases lying between them. The CDR3 is made up of 13 amino acids. Written as DNA, the CDR3 is TGTGCCAGCAGCTTAGACCTGAGGACTGAAGCTTTCTTT. Translating gives CASSLDLRTEAFF.

This chain uses TRBV7-9 with TRBJ1-1; tentatively, D is TRBD1 (6 bases). With 4 bases removed from V and 0 bases from J, the gap between germline ends came to 12 bases. The CDR3 contains 15 residues. Germline loops: CDR1 SEHNR, CDR2 FQNEAQ (reference sequence). The CDR3 sequence is CASSSSDRMNTEAFF. Written as DNA, the CDR3 is TGTGCCAGCAGCTCGTCCGACAGGATGAACACTGAAGCTTTCTTT.

The chain employs TRBV5-1 and TRBJ2-1, with 14 positions matching TRBD2. This CDR3 is built from 17 residues. Germline CDR1 and CDR2: SGHRS and YFSETQ. The junction had 8 bases not matched to a gene; V was cut back by 2 bases and J by 7 bases. This CDR3 reads CASSFQTSGRESNEQFF. The CDR3 DNA is TGCGCCAGCAGCTTCCAGACTAGCGGGAGGGAAAGTAATGAGCAGTTCTTC.

The CDR3 DNA is TGCGCCAGCAGCCAAGTGGCGACAGGGGGCTCTGGAAACACCATATATTTT. Translated: CASSQVATGGSGNTIYF. The chain uses TRBV4-3 and TRBJ1-3; 9 bases are a match to TRBD1. Trimming cost V 1 base and J 0 bases; bases outside gene matches: 4. The germline V gene has CDR1 LGHNA and CDR2 YSLEER. The CDR3 length is 17 residues.

The table lists this clone with a few counts. The CDR3 DNA is TGTGCCAGCAGCCCCCGGACTGCAACTAATGAAAAACTGTTTTTT. Its translation: CASSPRTATNEKLFF. V gene TRBV4-2 combines with J gene TRBJ1-4; D unresolved. CDR1 and CDR2 (germline): LGHNA, YNFKEQ. V was trimmed by 4 bases and J by 0 bases, leaving 9 bases between them. CDR3 length: 15 amino acids.

The V call is TRBV5-1, the J call TRBJ2-3, with a tentative D call TRBD1 (6 bases). This CDR3 contains 13 residues. The germline gives CDR1 SGHRS, CDR2 YFSETQ. V was shortened by 7 bases and J by 5 bases, with 14 bases between the two germline ends. In DNA, the CDR3 is TGCGCCAGCGCTGGGGGCCGAGAAGATACGCAGTATTTT. Encoded protein: CASAGGREDTQYF.

The DNA for the CDR3 is TGTGCCAGCACCGGGACTAGCGGGGGGGCCGACTACGAGCAGTACTTC. Protein product: CASTGTSGGADYEQYF. The V and J genes are TRBV13 and TRBJ2-7; 16 bases agree with TRBD2. There are 16 residues in the CDR3. Trimming at V came to 7 bases and at J to 3 bases, leaving 6 bases not matched to a gene. CDR1 and CDR2 (germline): PRHDT, FYEKMQ (reference sequence). The whole variable domain, filled in from reference TRBV13 and TRBJ2-7, reads AAGVIQSPRHLIKEKRETATLKCYPIPRHDTVYWYQQGPGQDPQFLISFYEKMQSDKGSIPDRFSAQQFSDYHSELNMSSLELGDSALYFCASTGTSGGADYEQYFGPGTRLTVT.

CDR3 nucleotide sequence: TGTGCCAGCAGCTTAGGGACTAGCGGGAAATCCTACGAGCAGTACTTC. Translation gives CASSLGTSGKSYEQYF. The rearrangement uses TRBV7-9 and TRBJ2-7; 12 bases map to TRBD2. The V segment lost 1 base and the J segment 1 base; nucleotides outside the gene matches: 2. The CDR3 runs to 16 residues. Germline CDR1 reads SEHNR; CDR2 reads FQNEAQ (reference sequence).

This sequence joins TRBV5-4 and TRBJ2-7; D perhaps matches TRBD1 (5 bases). Germline V CDR1 and CDR2: SGHNT, YYREEE (reference sequence). The ends were cut back, 3 bases at V and 2 bases at J, with 12 bases in the middle. The CDR3 has 14 residues. The CDR3 DNA is TGTGCCAGCAGCTCCACAGGCCGAACCTACGAGCAGTACTTC. The encoded protein is CASSSTGRTYEQYF.

The chain uses TRBV7-9 and TRBJ2-1, with D uncertain. Germline CDR1 reads SEHNR; CDR2 reads FQNEAQ (reference sequence). CDR3 length: 13 residues. The V and J ends lost 2 bases and 5 bases respectively, with 7 bases between them. CDR3 in amino acids: CASSLYPNNEQFF. In DNA, the CDR3 is TGTGCCAGCAGCTTATACCCTAACAATGAGCAGTTCTTC.

The rearrangement uses TRBV5-6 and TRBJ1-1; D call uncertain. CDR3 size: 12 residues. Germline CDR1 and CDR2: SGHDT and YYEEEE. The V end was cut by 3 bases, the J end by 7 bases, with 10 bases between. The CDR3 bases are TGTGCCAGCAGCTATATGCTAGTTGAAGCTTTCTTT. Residues: CASSYMLVEAFF.

Regarding this clone: The same CDR3 arises from other DNA sequences in this sample as well. The chain has TRBV5-1 and TRBJ2-1, with TRBD2 identical over 13 bases. CDR3 size: 15 residues. Per the germline V gene, CDR1 is SGHRS and CDR2 is YFSETQ. V shed 4 bases, J shed 4 bases, and the junction held 2 bases outside the gene matches. The CDR3 DNA follows: TGCGCCAGCAGCCCGGGACTAGCGGGGTACAATGAGCAGTTCTTC. As protein: CASSPGLAGYNEQFF.

The V gene is TRBV28, the J gene TRBJ2-7; a possible D gene is TRBD2 (6 bases). This CDR3 has 14 residues. The V gene's germline CDR1 is MDHEN and CDR2 SYDVKM. Trimming took 10 bases from V and 1 from J, leaving 17 bases between them. In nucleotides, the CDR3 is TGTGCCATACAACTTAGCGGACCTTCCTACGAGCAGTACTTC. This codes for CAIQLSGPSYEQYF.

The chain is built from TRBV6-4 and TRBJ2-1; 7 bases fit TRBD2. The CDR3 spans 15 residues. Losses at the gene ends were 3 bases for V and 4 bases for J; bases not matched to a gene: 6. The V gene's germline CDR1 is MRHNA and CDR2 SNTAGT. CDR3 region: CASSDREALYNEQFF. CDR3 DNA: TGTGCCAGCAGTGATCGGGAGGCTTTATACAATGAGCAGTTCTTC.

The chain joins TRBV4-3 to TRBJ2-1; 9 bases are shared with TRBD2. Trimming took 3 bases from V and 8 from J; bases not matched to a gene: 11. This CDR3 is built from 16 residues. Per germline, CDR1 LGHNA and CDR2 YSLEER. CDR3 DNA sequence: TGCGCCAGCAGCCATTATCTAGCGGGGAACTTAGATGAGCAGTTCTTC. Residues: CASSHYLAGNLDEQFF.

V and J are TRBV9 and TRBJ2-7, with D possibly matching TRBD2 (6 bases). The CDR3 spans 14 residues. V gave up 6 bases and J gave up 7 bases, with 20 bases separating them. CDR1 is SGDLS, CDR2 YYNGEE, per germline. CDR3 nucleotides: TGTGCCAGCACCCTGCGGGACGGCGACAAGGAGCAGTACTTC. This translates into CASTLRDGDKEQYF.

The chain uses TRBV7-6 and TRBJ2-6; 8 bases are a match to TRBD1. This CDR3 has 16 residues. Germline V gene lookup returns CDR1 SGHVS and CDR2 FNYEAQ. Trimming removed 4 bases from V and 0 bases from J; junction bases left unmatched: 2. DNA for the CDR3: TGTGCCAGCAGCTCAACAGGGGGCTCTGGGGCCAACGTCCTGACTTTC. This gives the protein CASSSTGGSGANVLTF.

J is TRBJ1-1 and V is TRBV7-8; 7 bases are a match to TRBD1. J lost 0 bases, V lost 10 bases, and 14 bases had no gene match. Germline CDR1 SGHVS, CDR2 FQNEAQ. This CDR3 comprises 16 residues. The DNA for the CDR3 is TGTGCCACTCGAGAGGGGGCTACTATCCTGAACACTGAAGCTTTCTTT. Translating gives CATREGATILNTEAFF.

This clone appeared once. V is TRBV6-5 and J is TRBJ1-6; D possibly corresponds to TRBD1 (5 bases). Trimming removed 6 bases at V and 9 bases at J, with 18 bases between. The CDR3 consists of 15 residues. Germline V lookup: CDR1 MNHEY, CDR2 SVGAGI. The CDR3 nucleotides read TGTGCCAGCAGGGGAACACACGGGGGTGGTTCACCCCTCCACTTT. This encodes CASRGTHGGGSPLHF.

This chain links TRBV6-1 with TRBJ2-5, with 12 bases aligning to TRBD2. Germline CDR1 and CDR2: MNHNS and SASEGT. The CDR3 loop spans 19 amino acids. Trimming at V came to 4 bases and at J to 7 bases, leaving 19 bases not matched to a gene. The CDR3 here is CASSAPSGRVLRNYGTQYF. The DNA of the CDR3 is TGTGCCAGCAGTGCCCCTAGCGGGAGGGTACTTCGGAACTATGGGACCCAGTACTTC.

This chain connects TRBV7-2 to TRBJ1-4, with D maybe TRBD1 (5 bases). This CDR3 has 14 amino acids. Germline values: CDR1 SGHTA, CDR2 FQGNSA. Trimming shortened V by 5 bases and J by 4 bases, and 11 bases separated the two germline ends. CDR3 in DNA: TGTGCCAGCAGCCGCGGGACGGTTAATGAAAAACTGTTTTTT. It yields the protein CASSRGTVNEKLFF.

This sequence joins TRBV10-3 and TRBJ2-3; TRBD2 matches at 15 bases. The CDR3 consists of 16 residues. Germline CDR1 reads ENHRY; CDR2 reads SYGVKD. The V and J ends lost 4 bases and 1 base, in that order; junction bases with no gene match: 0. The CDR3 protein is CAISGTSGRGTDTQYF. DNA of the CDR3: TGTGCCATCAGTGGGACTAGCGGGAGGGGCACAGATACGCAGTATTTT.

This clone was counted once. The CDR3 loop is CASRTGDLRNEQYF. Here the CDR3 DNA reads TGTGCCAGCAGGACAGGGGACTTAAGGAACGAGCAGTACTTC. The chain couples TRBV5-6 to TRBJ2-7; 8 bases agree with TRBD1. The CDR3 runs 14 residues. V trimming: 5 bases; J trimming: 5 bases; junction bases outside the gene matches: 9. CDR1 SGHDT and CDR2 YYEEEE come from the germline V gene.

The chain combines TRBV11-2 with TRBJ2-5; TRBD1 aligns across 12 bases. With V trimmed by 5 bases and J by 5 bases, 9 bases remained unmatched. Germline lookup yields CDR1 SGHAT and CDR2 FQNNGV. The CDR3 consists of 16 residues. The CDR3 spells CASSKTGTGGLETQYF. The CDR3 nucleotides read TGTGCCAGCAGCAAAACCGGGACAGGGGGCTTGGAGACCCAGTACTTC.

V is TRBV15 and J is TRBJ2-7; TRBD1 matches 7 bases. This CDR3 is built from 14 residues. Per germline, CDR1 LNHNV and CDR2 YYDKDF (reference sequence). V shed 1 base, J shed 1 base, and the junction held 1 base outside the gene matches. In DNA, the CDR3 is TGTGCCACCAGCAGAGGGGGACAGTCCTACGAGCAGTACTTC. Translated: CATSRGGQSYEQYF.